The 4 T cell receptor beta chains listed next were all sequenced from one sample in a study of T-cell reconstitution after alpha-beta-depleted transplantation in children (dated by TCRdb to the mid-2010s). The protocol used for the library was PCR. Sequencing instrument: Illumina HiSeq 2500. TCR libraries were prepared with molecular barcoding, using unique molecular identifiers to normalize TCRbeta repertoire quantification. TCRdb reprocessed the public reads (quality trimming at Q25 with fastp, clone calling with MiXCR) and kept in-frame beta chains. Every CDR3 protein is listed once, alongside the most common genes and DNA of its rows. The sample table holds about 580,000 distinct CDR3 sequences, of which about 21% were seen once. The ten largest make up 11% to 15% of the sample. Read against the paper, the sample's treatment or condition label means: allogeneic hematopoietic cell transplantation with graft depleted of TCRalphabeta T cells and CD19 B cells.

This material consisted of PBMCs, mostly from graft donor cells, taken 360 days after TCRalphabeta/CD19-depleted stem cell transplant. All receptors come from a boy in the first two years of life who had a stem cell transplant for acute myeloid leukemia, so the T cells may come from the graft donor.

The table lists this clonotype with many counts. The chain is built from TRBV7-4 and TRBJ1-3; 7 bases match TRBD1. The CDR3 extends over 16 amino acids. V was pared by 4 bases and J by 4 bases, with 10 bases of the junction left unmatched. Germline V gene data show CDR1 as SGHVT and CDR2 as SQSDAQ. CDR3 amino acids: CASSWEQGKEGNTIYF. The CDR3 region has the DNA TGTGCCAGCAGCTGGGAACAGGGGAAGGAGGGAAACACCATATATTTT.

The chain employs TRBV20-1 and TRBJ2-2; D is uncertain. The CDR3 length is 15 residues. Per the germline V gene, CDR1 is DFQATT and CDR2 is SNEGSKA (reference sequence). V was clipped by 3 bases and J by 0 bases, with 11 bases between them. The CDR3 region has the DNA TGCAGTGCTAGCGATCCGACCGCGAACACCGGGGAGCTGTTTTTT. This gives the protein CSASDPTANTGELFF.

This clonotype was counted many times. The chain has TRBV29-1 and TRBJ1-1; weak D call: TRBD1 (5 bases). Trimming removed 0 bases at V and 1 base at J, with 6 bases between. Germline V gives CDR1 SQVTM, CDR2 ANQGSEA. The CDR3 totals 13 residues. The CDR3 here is CSVEDGGNTEAFF. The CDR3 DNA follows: TGCAGCGTTGAAGATGGGGGGAACACTGAAGCTTTCTTT.

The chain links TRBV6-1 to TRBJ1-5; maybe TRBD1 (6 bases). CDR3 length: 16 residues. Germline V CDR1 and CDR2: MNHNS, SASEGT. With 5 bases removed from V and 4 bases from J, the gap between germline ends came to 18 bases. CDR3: CASSRNRDTANQPQHF. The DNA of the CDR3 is TGTGCCAGCAGTCGGAATCGGGACACCGCAAATCAGCCCCAGCATTTT.